The 23 T cell receptor beta chains presented below share a single source sample, sequenced in a study of cytotoxic CD8 clonotypes in ibrutinib-treated CLL. The method was immunoSEQ multiplex PCR; TCRdb's version includes in-frame clones alone and lacks a portion of them. The sample shows some 200,000 clones, 70% to 75% of them seen only once. The sequences come from PBMCs, collected after 12 months of ibrutinib treatment. The receptors stem from a human donor with chronic lymphocytic leukemia.

The chain combines TRBV9 with TRBJ1-2, with no clear D. The CDR3 spans 13 residues. Germline V lookup: CDR1 SGDLS, CDR2 YYNGEE. The germline V and J ends were trimmed by 0 bases and 3 bases, with 6 bases remaining between them. CDR3 bases: TGTGCCAGCAGCGTAGCTCCTGACTATGGCTACACCTTC. Translated, it gives CASSVAPDYGYTF.

V is TRBV2 and J is TRBJ1-6; the D gene is possibly TRBD1 (6 bases). The germline V and J ends were trimmed by 2 bases and 12 bases, with 17 bases remaining between them. From germline, CDR1 is SNHLY and CDR2 FYNNEI. The CDR3 has 15 amino acids. The DNA for the CDR3 is TGTGCCAGCAGTGAATCGTGGCAGGGGATCTTACCCCTCCACTTT. The encoded protein is CASSESWQGILPLHF. The full variable domain, in which reference TRBV2 and TRBJ1-6 provide the parts outside the CDR3, is EPEVTQTPSHQVTQMGQEVILRCVPISNHLYFYWYRQILGQKVEFLVSFYNNEISEKSEIFDDQFSVERPDGSNFTLKIRSTKLEDSAMYFCASSESWQGILPLHFGNGTRLTVT.

V and J are TRBV7-3 and TRBJ1-1, with a possible D match to TRBD1 (5 bases). The CDR3 consists of 15 residues. The germline gives CDR1 SGHTA, CDR2 FQGTGA. V was trimmed by 1 base and J by 2 bases, leaving 11 bases between them. As DNA, the CDR3 is TGTGCCAGCAGCTTAATCGGGGGTAGCAACACTGAAGCTTTCTTT. This encodes CASSLIGGSNTEAFF.

This clone was seen more than once but under ten times. The genes are TRBV27 and TRBJ1-1; no clear D gene. V shed 4 bases and J shed 0 bases, with 15 bases lying between them. CDR1 and CDR2 (germline): MNHEY, SMNVEV (reference sequence). The CDR3 contains 16 residues. In DNA, the CDR3 is TGTGCCAGCAGTTCCTCCTGGGCCTTAATGAACACTGAAGCTTTCTTT. Translation: CASSSSWALMNTEAFF.

The chain recombines TRBV30 with TRBJ1-3; tentative D call: TRBD1 (5 bases). Between the trimmed V and J ends, which lost 5 bases and 0 bases, there was a span of 14 bases. CDR3 length equals 15 residues. Looked up from germline, CDR1 is GTSNPN and CDR2 is SVGIG (reference sequence). In DNA form, the CDR3 reads TGTGCCTGGGGGGAAACAGGTAGCTCTGGAAACACCATATATTTT. Protein sequence: CAWGETGSSGNTIYF. Full variable domain (remainder filled in from reference TRBV30 and TRBJ1-3): SQTIHQWPATLVQPVGSPLSLECTVEGTSNPNLYWYRQAAGRGLQLLFYSVGIGQISSEVPQNLSASRPQDRQFILSSKKLLLSDSGFYLCAWGETGSSGNTIYFGEGSWLTVV.

The chain recombines TRBV19 with TRBJ1-5, with TRBD1 identical over 8 bases. The CDR3 covers 14 residues. The V and J ends lost 6 bases and 4 bases, in that order; junction bases with no gene match: 5. From germline, CDR1 is LNHDA and CDR2 SQIVND (reference sequence). The CDR3 loop is CASSETGANQPQHF. For the CDR3, the DNA is TGTGCCAGTAGCGAGACAGGGGCTAATCAGCCCCAGCATTTT.

The chain employs TRBV4-1 and TRBJ2-7, with D possibly TRBD2 on 5 matching bases. The V end lost 0 bases, the J end lost 5 bases, and 11 bases lay between the germline ends. This CDR3 has 14 amino acids. Germline V lookup: CDR1 MGHRA, CDR2 YSYEKL. In nucleotides, the CDR3 is TGCGCCAGCAGCCAAGATGTACTAGTTAACGAGCAGTACTTC. This sequence encodes CASSQDVLVNEQYF.

This clone was seen a few times. The chain recombines TRBV10-3 with TRBJ2-3; D possibly uses TRBD1 or TRBD2 (5 bases each). This CDR3 is 13 amino acids long. In germline, CDR1 is ENHRY, CDR2 SYGVKD. V was shortened by 3 bases and J by 11 bases, with 15 bases between the two germline ends. The DNA of the CDR3 is TGTGCCATCAGTGACTCCTCGGGGACCCTGCAGTATTTT. It encodes CAISDSSGTLQYF.

The chain is built from TRBV6-5 and TRBJ2-1; TRBD2 is a possible D gene (7 bases). The CDR3 is 15 residues long. Germline loops: CDR1 MNHEY, CDR2 SVGAGI. Trimming removed 5 bases at V and 0 bases at J, with 11 bases between. This CDR3 is CASSRGGRSYNEQFF. The CDR3 DNA follows: TGTGCCAGCAGTAGGGGGGGCCGCTCCTACAATGAGCAGTTCTTC.

This chain uses TRBV9 with TRBJ1-1, with a tentative D call TRBD1 (6 bases). V was shortened by 3 bases and J by 4 bases, with 19 bases between the two germline ends. The CDR3 covers 16 residues. Germline V gene sequence: CDR1 SGDLS, CDR2 YYNGEE. As DNA, the CDR3 is TGTGCCAGCAGCGGAGGAGGGGGGCTTTATGTCACTGAAGCTTTCTTT. This gives the protein CASSGGGGLYVTEAFF.

The genes are TRBV7-3 and TRBJ2-7; TRBD1 is a possible D gene (5 bases). The CDR3 runs 15 residues. V was shortened by 5 bases and J by 5 bases, with 19 bases between the two germline ends. The germline V gene has CDR1 SGHTA and CDR2 FQGTGA. CDR3 DNA: TGTGCCAGCAGCAGTCCCAACAGGCCTCAGGACGAGCAGTACTTC. Protein sequence: CASSSPNRPQDEQYF.

This clone appeared a few times. The CDR3 loop is CASSFAGILGSDYGYTF. The CDR3 region has the DNA TGTGCCAGCAGCTTCGCAGGGATTCTAGGGTCCGACTATGGCTACACCTTC. The V call is TRBV7-9, the J call TRBJ1-2; tentative D call: TRBD1 (5 bases). Germline V gene sequence: CDR1 SEHNR, CDR2 FQNEAQ (reference sequence). Trimming stripped 3 bases from V and 3 bases from J, with 20 bases between. The CDR3 is made up of 17 amino acids.

The chain carries TRBV5-1 and TRBJ2-3, with D unclear. CDR3 length equals 15 residues. CDR1 is SGHRS, CDR2 YFSETQ, per germline. V gave up 6 bases and J gave up 0 bases, with 14 bases separating them. DNA of the CDR3: TGCGCCAGCACTCCGCAGTCGGAGAGCACAGATACGCAGTATTTT. Protein sequence: CASTPQSESTDTQYF. The complete variable domain, with remaining parts taken from reference TRBV5-1 and TRBJ2-3, reads KAGVTQTPRYLIKTRGQQVTLSCSPISGHRSVSWYQQTPGQGLQFLFEYFSETQRNKGNFPGRFSGRQFSNSRSEMNVSTLELGDSALYLCASTPQSESTDTQYFGPGTRLTVL.

The chain couples TRBV5-4 to TRBJ1-3; 8 bases fit TRBD1. This CDR3 is 16 amino acids long. V gave up 8 bases and J gave up 2 bases; unmatched junction bases: 12. Germline assignment: CDR1 SGHNT and CDR2 YYREEE (reference sequence). The CDR3: CASQGQGALTGNTIYF. The CDR3 DNA reads as TGTGCCAGTCAAGGGCAGGGGGCGCTTACTGGAAACACCATATATTTT.

The V call is TRBV6-1, the J call TRBJ1-2; no firm D call. Trimming removed 7 bases at V and 3 bases at J, with 9 bases between. Germline V gene lookup returns CDR1 MNHNS and CDR2 SASEGT. The CDR3 has 12 residues. DNA for the CDR3: TGTGCCAGCATCAGGACCTACTATGGCTACACCTTC. This translates into CASIRTYYGYTF.

The V gene is TRBV4-1, the J gene TRBJ2-1; tentative D call: TRBD2 (6 bases). The CDR3 consists of 15 residues. With 0 bases removed from V and 12 bases from J, the gap between germline ends came to 18 bases. The germline CDR1 and CDR2 sequences are MGHRA and YSYEKL. CDR3 bases: TGCGCCAGCAGCCAAGATTTCAGTTCGGGGGTGAGGCAGTTCTTC. This codes for CASSQDFSSGVRQFF.

J is TRBJ1-4 and V is TRBV30; no reliable D call. Germline V gene data show CDR1 as GTSNPN and CDR2 as SVGIG (reference sequence). Trimming removed 8 bases at V and 5 bases at J, with 21 bases between. This CDR3 region has 15 residues. The CDR3 DNA reads TGTGCCCATCGTCCTTTGGCACAGCCGAATGAAAAACTGTTTTTT. It encodes CAHRPLAQPNEKLFF.

This chain uses TRBV5-1 with TRBJ1-4, with no clear D. The CDR3 is made up of 16 amino acids. The ends were cut back, 2 bases at V and 5 bases at J, with 16 bases in the middle. Germline V CDR1 and CDR2: SGHRS, YFSETQ. The DNA for the CDR3 is TGCGCCAGCAGCTTCCAAGGACTTAGGGAAAATGAAAAACTGTTTTTT. As protein: CASSFQGLRENEKLFF.

J is TRBJ1-5 and V is TRBV19, with a tentative D call TRBD1 (5 bases). The V end was cut by 3 bases, the J end by 5 bases, with 8 bases between. Germline values: CDR1 LNHDA, CDR2 SQIVND (reference sequence). The CDR3 is 13 amino acids. CDR3 DNA: TGTGCCAGTAGTATGTCAGGGTATCAGCCCCAGCATTTT. Translation: CASSMSGYQPQHF.

As concerns this clone: The sample has other DNA sequences that encode this CDR3 too. The chain has TRBV7-2 and TRBJ1-5; the D is unclear. Trimming removed 1 base at V and 4 bases at J, with 8 bases between. Germline V CDR1 and CDR2: SGHTA, FQGNSA. The CDR3 length is 14 residues. The CDR3 is CASSLVSGNQPQHF. For the CDR3, the DNA is TGTGCCAGCAGCTTAGTGAGCGGGAATCAGCCCCAGCATTTT.

V and J are TRBV19 and TRBJ1-2; 12 bases are a match to TRBD1. The CDR3 contains 17 residues. The germline V gene has CDR1 LNHDA and CDR2 SQIVND (reference sequence). V shed 8 bases and J 2 bases; nucleotides not matched to a gene: 12. In nucleotides, the CDR3 is TGTGCCAGTGGCGCCGGGGACAGGGGGCGAGAAAACTATGGCTACACCTTC. This codes for CASGAGDRGRENYGYTF.

This rearrangement joins TRBV28 to TRBJ1-1; 9 positions match TRBD1. Looked up from germline, CDR1 is MDHEN and CDR2 is SYDVKM. CDR3 size: 15 residues. Trimming removed 2 bases from V and 3 bases from J; junction bases left unmatched: 4. CDR3 DNA: TGTGCCAGCAGTTTACTAGACAGGGGGTACACTGAAGCTTTCTTT. Encoded protein: CASSLLDRGYTEAFF.

The chain links TRBV4-3 to TRBJ2-7; the D gene is possibly TRBD1 (5 bases). Trimming took 0 bases from V and 3 from J, leaving 12 bases between them. In germline, CDR1 is LGHNA, CDR2 YSLEER. The CDR3 contains 15 residues. DNA for the CDR3: TGCGCCAGCAGCCAAGAAAGGCAGGGCCGCTACGAGCAGTACTTC. Encoded protein: CASSQERQGRYEQYF.